The 14 T cell receptor beta chains listed next were all sequenced from one sample in a study of blood T cell repertoires in COVID-19. The method was immunoSEQ multiplex PCR; TCRdb's version includes in-frame clones alone and lacks a portion of them. The table has around 240,000 clones, approximately 85% seen once; the top ten hold 1.5% to 2%. Sequencing used PBMCs or T cells enriched from blood (not recorded which). All receptors come from a woman between 45 and 60 years old who had recovered from COVID-19.

The chain carries TRBV19 and TRBJ1-2; TRBD1 matches at 10 bases. The CDR3 contains 15 residues. Germline V gene data show CDR1 as LNHDA and CDR2 as SQIVND (reference sequence). V gave up 4 bases and J gave up 4 bases; unmatched junction bases: 6. The CDR3 DNA is TGTGCCAGTAGTAAGACAGGGGGCGATATCTATGGCTACACCTTC. Its translation: CASSKTGGDIYGYTF.

The V and J genes are TRBV19 and TRBJ1-1; D is undetermined. V was trimmed by 3 bases and J by 0 bases, leaving 8 bases between them. There are 14 residues in the CDR3. From germline, CDR1 is LNHDA and CDR2 SQIVND (reference sequence). The chain's CDR3 is CASSIRMLNTEAFF. CDR3 DNA: TGTGCCAGTAGTATTAGAATGTTGAACACTGAAGCTTTCTTT.

The chain couples TRBV21-1 to TRBJ1-2; the table assigns TRBD1, which was not confirmed against the DNA. TRBV21-1 is shown as a pseudogene. The length of the CDR3 is 16 residues. The CDR3, as DNA: TGTGCCAGCAGCAAACTCACAGCCCGTCCTAACTATGGCTACACCTTC. Translating it yields CASSKLTARPNYGYTF.

The table lists this clone with a few counts. The chain uses TRBV6-1 and TRBJ2-7, with 8 bases identical to TRBD1. CDR1 is MNHNS and CDR2 is SASEGT in the germline V gene. CDR3 length: 16 residues. J gave up 6 bases and V 3 bases, and 13 bases lay outside the gene matches. For the CDR3, the DNA is TGTGCCAGCAGTGAGGGGACAGGACGAGGCCTCCGCGAGCAGTACTTC. Its translation is CASSEGTGRGLREQYF.

The chain carries TRBV7-8 and TRBJ2-7, with a weak D call TRBD2 (6 bases). The CDR3 is made up of 15 amino acids. The V end lost 6 bases, the J end lost 0 bases, and 15 bases lay between the germline ends. Germline assignment: CDR1 SGHVS and CDR2 FQNEAQ. The CDR3 region is CASREGTRSSYEQYF. CDR3 in DNA: TGTGCCAGCAGGGAGGGGACGAGGAGCTCCTACGAGCAGTACTTC.

This clone appeared a few times. The rearrangement uses TRBV2 and TRBJ2-1; 10 nucleotides align to TRBD2. With V trimmed by 6 bases and J by 7 bases, 12 bases remained unmatched. The CDR3 consists of 16 residues. Germline V gene data show CDR1 as SNHLY and CDR2 as FYNNEI. CDR3 protein: CASRTSSGRAGNEQFF. The CDR3 DNA reads TGTGCCAGCAGAACCTCCAGCGGGAGGGCCGGGAATGAGCAGTTCTTC.

The rearrangement joins TRBV7-2 to TRBJ2-1; 11 nucleotides agree with TRBD2. There are 15 residues in the CDR3. Per germline, CDR1 SGHTA and CDR2 FQGNSA. Trimming at V came to 2 bases and at J to 7 bases, leaving 4 bases not matched to a gene. This chain's CDR3 is CASSLTSGSLNEQFF. For the CDR3, the DNA is TGTGCCAGCAGCTTAACTAGCGGGAGCTTAAATGAGCAGTTCTTC.

The V gene is TRBV5-6, the J gene TRBJ1-2; 9 bases align to TRBD1. CDR1 and CDR2 (germline): SGHDT, YYEEEE. The CDR3 loop spans 16 amino acids. After removal of 3 bases from V and 7 bases from J, the junction contained 13 bases not matched to a gene. The CDR3: CASSSNWGQGVLGYTF. In DNA, the CDR3 is TGTGCCAGCAGCTCCAATTGGGGACAGGGTGTTCTTGGCTACACCTTC.

Only one count was recorded for this clone. This chain links TRBV5-8 with TRBJ2-4; D perhaps matches TRBD2 (6 bases). There are 16 residues in the CDR3. V was pared by 4 bases and J by 0 bases, with 14 bases between. Germline CDR1 SGHTS, CDR2 YDEGEE. The CDR3 DNA sequence: TGTGCCAGCAGCCTGGAGGGGCGTCTAGCCAAAAACATTCAGTACTTC. The encoded protein is CASSLEGRLAKNIQYF.

The chain has TRBV19 and TRBJ1-2; 11 nucleotides align to TRBD1. Germline trimming cut 4 bases from V and 7 bases from J; bases unmatched to any gene: 11. The CDR3 is made up of 16 amino acids. The germline V gene has CDR1 LNHDA and CDR2 SQIVND (reference sequence). CDR3 protein: CASSTWTGGATTGYTF. CDR3 nucleotides: TGTGCCAGTAGTACATGGACAGGGGGCGCGACTACTGGCTACACCTTC.

The V call is TRBV24-1, the J call TRBJ2-1, with a tentative D call TRBD1 (5 bases). The CDR3 sequence is 16 residues long. Germline-derived CDR1 and CDR2 are KGHDR and SFDVKD. The V end was cut by 6 bases, the J end by 3 bases, with 17 bases between. The CDR3 protein is CATSSRDPSVYNEQFF. CDR3 DNA: TGTGCCACCAGTAGCAGGGATCCATCCGTCTACAATGAGCAGTTCTTC.

CDR3 region: CASSGQGLTNEKLFF. CDR3 coding DNA: TGTGCCAGCAGCGGTCAGGGGTTGACTAATGAAAAACTGTTTTTT. The chain combines TRBV7-2 with TRBJ1-4, with D possibly matching TRBD1 (6 bases). Trimming took off 5 bases at V and 2 bases at J, with 12 bases between the two ends. The CDR3 totals 15 residues. Germline V gene data show CDR1 as SGHTA and CDR2 as FQGNSA.

The CDR3 region is CASSLRLAGDEQYF. CDR3 DNA sequence: TGTGCCAGCAGCTTAAGACTAGCGGGAGACGAGCAGTACTTC. The chain links TRBV5-5 to TRBJ2-7, with TRBD2 matching 12 bases. CDR1 is SGHKS, CDR2 YYEKEE, per germline (reference sequence). V was pared by 2 bases and J by 5 bases, with 2 bases of the junction left unmatched. The CDR3 contains 14 residues.

The chain uses TRBV14 and TRBJ1-1; 8 bases align to TRBD1. The CDR3 sequence is 12 residues long. Germline V gives CDR1 SGHDN, CDR2 FVKESK. The V gene end was trimmed by 4 bases and the J gene end by 11 bases; junction bases not matched to a gene: 6. DNA of the CDR3: TGTGCCAGCAGCCTCGGACAGGGCGCGGCTTTCTTT. Its protein product is CASSLGQGAAFF.